These 21 T cell receptor beta chains were sequenced from one sample in a study of human T cells and chemical hapten exposure. A single record per CDR3 protein comes from TCRdb applying MiXCR to the RACE reads. The table records about 160,000 distinct CDR3 sequences, 25% to 35% of them present only once. Time point defined: patch test 3, about 24 weeks after DPC sensitization. Treatment denoted: therapeutic diphenylcyclopropenone sensitization with weekly scalp DPC. The sequencing used whole blood, collected in connection with sensitization to the hapten diphenylcyclopropenone (DPC). The receptors were gathered from a woman between 18 and 29 years old with alopecia areata. Some clones in this sample may be carry-over from other donors' samples.

The table lists this clonotype with a few counts. This rearrangement joins TRBV7-3 to TRBJ2-5, with D unresolved. Trimming pared 3 bases from V and 4 bases from J, leaving 9 bases between. The germline V gene encodes CDR1 SGHTA and CDR2 FQGTGA. The CDR3 extends over 13 amino acids. In nucleotides, the CDR3 is TGTGCCAGCAGCTTCCCGGGCCTAGAGACCCAGTACTTC. Its translation: CASSFPGLETQYF.

This chain connects TRBV10-3 to TRBJ1-1; 9 nucleotides line up with TRBD1. Germline V lookup: CDR1 ENHRY, CDR2 SYGVKD. CDR3 length equals 15 residues. V lost 5 bases, J lost 3 bases, and 7 bases stayed unmatched. CDR3 sequence (DNA): TGTGCCATCAGTCCGGGACAGGGTGGATACACTGAAGCTTTCTTT. Translation: CAISPGQGGYTEAFF.

The chain has TRBV9 and TRBJ2-2; D is unclear. Germline CDR1 is SGDLS and CDR2 is YYNGEE. Trimming pared 2 bases from V and 3 bases from J, leaving 14 bases between. This CDR3 region has 16 residues. CDR3 amino acids: CASSVLRWPDTGELFF. DNA for the CDR3: TGTGCCAGCAGCGTCCTAAGGTGGCCAGACACCGGGGAGCTGTTTTTT.

In this sample, this clonotype turned up a few times. The chain recombines TRBV5-1 with TRBJ1-1, with D hard to call. Looked up from germline, CDR1 is SGHRS and CDR2 is YFSETQ. V dropped 7 bases and J dropped 6 bases, with 13 bases sitting between them. This CDR3 spans 12 amino acids. In DNA, the CDR3 is TGCGCCAGCGGTTCGGAAACCCCTGAAGCTTTCTTT. Translated, it gives CASGSETPEAFF. The full variable domain, rest sourced from reference TRBV5-1 and TRBJ1-1, is KAGVTQTPRYLIKTRGQQVTLSCSPISGHRSVSWYQQTPGQGLQFLFEYFSETQRNKGNFPGRFSGRQFSNSRSEMNVSTLELGDSALYLCASGSETPEAFFGQGTRLTVV.

This chain links TRBV20-1 with TRBJ1-6; 9 bases are shared with TRBD1. Germline values: CDR1 DFQATT, CDR2 SNEGSKA (reference sequence). With V trimmed by 1 base and J by 8 bases, 0 bases remained unmatched. CDR3 length equals 13 residues. Here the CDR3 reads CSARGTGDSPLHF. As DNA, the CDR3 is TGCAGTGCTAGAGGGACAGGGGATTCACCCCTCCACTTT.

This clonotype has a handful of counts. The chain joins TRBV7-2 to TRBJ1-5; D not resolved. This CDR3 contains 15 residues. Per the germline V gene, CDR1 is SGHTA and CDR2 is FQGNSA. Trimming pared 1 base from V and 3 bases from J, leaving 10 bases between. The CDR3 sequence: CASSLGQAINQPQHF. The CDR3 coding sequence is TGTGCCAGCAGCTTAGGGCAGGCGATCAATCAGCCCCAGCATTTT. The variable domain in full, with the rest retrieved from reference TRBV7-2 and TRBJ1-5, is GAGVSQSPSNKVTEKGKDVELRCDPISGHTALYWYRQSLGQGLEFLIYFQGNSAPDKSGLPSDRFSAERTGGSVSTLTIQRTQQEDSAVYLCASSLGQAINQPQHFGDGTRLSIL.

A single count supports this clonotype. The CDR3 is CASSYSIFKISGRIFYNEQFF. CDR3 DNA sequence: TGTGCCAGCAGTTACTCGATTTTCAAGATTAGCGGGAGAATATTCTACAATGAGCAGTTCTTC. The rearrangement joins TRBV6-2 or TRBV6-3 to TRBJ2-1; TRBD2 matches at 9 bases. The CDR3 is 21 amino acids. Trimming at V came to 0 bases and at J to 3 bases, leaving 18 bases not matched to a gene. Germline CDR1 and CDR2: MNHEY and SVGEGT.

This clonotype was picked up a small number of times. The chain recombines TRBV9 with TRBJ2-3; 7 bases match TRBD1. In germline, CDR1 is SGDLS, CDR2 YYNGEE. The CDR3 has 16 amino acids. V shed 2 bases and J 2 bases; nucleotides not matched to a gene: 8. CDR3 in amino acids: CASSVGDRVATDTQYF. CDR3 DNA: TGTGCCAGCAGCGTCGGAGACAGGGTAGCCACAGATACGCAGTATTTT.

The rearrangement joins TRBV27 to TRBJ2-1; 9 bases agree with TRBD2. The CDR3 has 13 amino acids. The germline CDR1 and CDR2 sequences are MNHEY and SMNVEV (reference sequence). The trim removed 6 bases at V and 9 bases at J, leaving 6 bases unmatched. DNA for the CDR3: TGTGCCAGCAGGGGTAGCGGGAGAGGTGAGCAGTTCTTC. Amino acid sequence: CASRGSGRGEQFF.

This clonotype was seen at least ten times. The CDR3 sequence is CASSLLGTEAFF. The CDR3 DNA reads as TGTGCCAGCAGCTTACTGGGGACTGAAGCTTTCTTT. The V gene is TRBV7-9, the J gene TRBJ1-1; D unclear. Looked up from germline, CDR1 is SEHNR and CDR2 is FQNEAQ (reference sequence). V lost 2 bases to trimming and J lost 5 bases, with 6 bases between them. The CDR3 consists of 12 residues.

This clonotype was counted between two and nine times. The rearrangement links TRBV30 to TRBJ2-3; D unresolved. There are 13 residues in the CDR3. CDR1 and CDR2 (germline): GTSNPN, SVGIG (reference sequence). The germline V and J ends were trimmed by 4 bases and 2 bases, with 10 bases remaining between them. The CDR3 DNA follows: TGTGCCTGGATTCCTCGGGTCACAGATACGCAGTATTTT. Protein sequence: CAWIPRVTDTQYF.

This clonotype has a handful of counts. The rearrangement links TRBV20-1 to TRBJ1-2; 11 bases fit TRBD1. The V segment lost 5 bases and the J segment 8 bases; nucleotides outside the gene matches: 22. This CDR3 contains 18 residues. CDR1 is DFQATT and CDR2 is SNEGSKA in the germline V gene (reference sequence). The CDR3 DNA follows: TGCAGTGCTCCGACCAGCCGTTGGGGGACAGGGGGATTTCAAGGCTACACCTTC. Residues: CSAPTSRWGTGGFQGYTF.

Note on this clonotype: One base away lies a much larger clone, so this may be a sequencing read error. The genes are TRBV10-3 and TRBJ2-7, with TRBD1 matching 10 bases. There are 14 residues in the CDR3. The V and J ends lost 4 bases and 5 bases, in that order; junction bases with no gene match: 5. Germline lookup yields CDR1 ENHRY and CDR2 SYGVKD. CDR3 in DNA: TGTGCCATCAGTGTAGACAGGGGGCCCCACGAGCAGTACTTC. Amino acids: CAISVDRGPHEQYF.

The chain combines TRBV6-5 with TRBJ2-5, with D unresolved. V gave up 5 bases and J gave up 1 base, with 11 bases separating them. From germline, CDR1 is MNHEY and CDR2 SVGAGI. The CDR3 has 14 residues. CDR3 residues: CASSNPGPQETQYF. In DNA, the CDR3 is TGTGCCAGCAGTAACCCCGGGCCCCAAGAGACCCAGTACTTC.

This clonotype was detected only a few times. The rearrangement uses TRBV20-1 and TRBJ2-7; D call uncertain. The V end was cut by 1 base, the J end by 7 bases, with 5 bases between. The CDR3 is made up of 10 amino acids. CDR1 is DFQATT and CDR2 is SNEGSKA in the germline V gene (reference sequence). CDR3 sequence: CSARVGEQYF. CDR3 nucleotide sequence: TGCAGTGCTAGAGTGGGGGAGCAGTACTTC.

This clonotype showed up just a few times. J is TRBJ2-1 and V is TRBV27; 10 nucleotides match TRBD2. This CDR3 region has 14 residues. From germline, CDR1 is MNHEY and CDR2 SMNVEV (reference sequence). V lost 7 bases to trimming and J lost 8 bases; unmatched junction nucleotides: 8. The DNA for the CDR3 is TGTGCCAGCACCCCGGGACTAGCGTCGCATGAGCAGTTCTTC. This codes for CASTPGLASHEQFF.

This clonotype was seen a few times. The V gene is TRBV15, the J gene TRBJ1-6; D is undetermined. The germline gives CDR1 LNHNV, CDR2 YYDKDF (reference sequence). The CDR3 sequence is 12 residues long. The V and J ends lost 6 bases and 13 bases respectively, with 13 bases between them. The CDR3 is CATRRPGIPLHF. The CDR3 DNA follows: TGTGCCACCAGAAGACCCGGCATCCCCCTCCACTTT. Together with reference TRBV15 and TRBJ1-6, the CDR3 gives the full variable domain: DAMVIQNPRYQVTQFGKPVTLSCSQTLNHNVMYWYQQKSSQAPKLLFHYYDKDFNNEADTPDNFQSRRPNTSFCFLDIRSPGLGDTAMYLCATRRPGIPLHFGNGTRLTVT.

The J gene is TRBJ1-1, the V gene TRBV5-1; TRBD1 aligns across 7 bases. The germline V gene encodes CDR1 SGHRS and CDR2 YFSETQ. V lost 3 bases to trimming and J lost 3 bases; unmatched junction nucleotides: 5. This CDR3 region has 14 residues. CDR3 sequence: CASSSGTEDTEAFF. Here the CDR3 DNA reads TGCGCCAGCAGCTCCGGGACAGAAGACACTGAAGCTTTCTTT.

The J gene is TRBJ1-5, the V gene TRBV27; D ambiguous. The CDR3 extends over 14 amino acids. The germline CDR1 and CDR2 sequences are MNHEY and SMNVEV (reference sequence). The ends were cut back, 4 bases at V and 3 bases at J, with 10 bases in the middle. CDR3 sequence reads: CASSSRADNQPQHF. The CDR3 nucleotides read TGTGCCAGCAGTTCTCGGGCCGACAATCAGCCCCAGCATTTT.

The chain joins TRBV4-3 to TRBJ2-3, with TRBD2 as a possible D gene (6 bases). V lost 0 bases and J lost 5, with 15 bases in between. The CDR3 is 16 residues long. Germline CDR1 and CDR2: LGHNA and YSLEER. The CDR3 sequence is CASSQDGTMGGDTQYF. CDR3 DNA: TGCGCCAGCAGCCAAGATGGGACCATGGGGGGAGATACGCAGTATTTT.

The chain links TRBV2 to TRBJ1-1; no reliable D call. The CDR3 runs to 13 residues. CDR1 SNHLY and CDR2 FYNNEI come from the germline V gene. Between the trimmed V and J ends, which lost 1 base and 12 bases, there was a span of 15 bases. Here the CDR3 reads CASSEGQAIDSFF. The DNA for the CDR3 is TGTGCCAGCAGTGAAGGGCAGGCCATCGATTCTTTCTTT. Full variable domain (remainder filled in from reference TRBV2 and TRBJ1-1): EPEVTQTPSHQVTQMGQEVILRCVPISNHLYFYWYRQILGQKVEFLVSFYNNEISEKSEIFDDQFSVERPDGSNFTLKIRSTKLEDSAMYFCASSEGQAIDSFFGQGTRLTVV.